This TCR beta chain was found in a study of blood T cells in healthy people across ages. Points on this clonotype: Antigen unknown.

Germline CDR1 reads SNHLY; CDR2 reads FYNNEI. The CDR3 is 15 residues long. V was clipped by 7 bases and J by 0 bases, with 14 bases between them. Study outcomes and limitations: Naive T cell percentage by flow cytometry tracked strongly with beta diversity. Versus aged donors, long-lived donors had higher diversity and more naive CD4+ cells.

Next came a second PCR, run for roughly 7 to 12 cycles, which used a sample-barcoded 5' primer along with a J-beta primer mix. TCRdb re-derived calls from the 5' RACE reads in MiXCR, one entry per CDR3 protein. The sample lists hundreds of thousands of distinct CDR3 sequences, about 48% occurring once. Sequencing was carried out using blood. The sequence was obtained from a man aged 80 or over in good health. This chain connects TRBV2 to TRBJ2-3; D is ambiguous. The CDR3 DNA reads TGTGCCAGCACCTGGGATATTACTAGCACAGATACGCAGTATTTT. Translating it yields CASTWDITSTDTQYF.